Presented here are 29 T cell receptor beta chains from one specimen sequenced in a study of cytomegalovirus exposure and HLA in healthy donors. The PCR employed 60 Vbeta primers together with 13 Jbeta primers. Assay used: immunoSEQ multiplex PCR; TCRdb lists only in-frame clones, some missing. Of some 100,000 clones listed, around three quarters are singletons. The sample was PBMCs. The receptors come from a woman aged 45-60 years in good health and CMV-seropositive.

The chain uses TRBV21-1 and TRBJ1-3. TRBV21-1 is a recognized pseudogene. CDR3 length equals 12 residues. This CDR3 reads CASISYPDTIYF. The CDR3 DNA follows: TGTGCCAGCATCTCTTACCCGGACACCATATATTTT.

The rearrangement links TRBV27 to TRBJ1-6; unclear D gene. Germline loops: CDR1 MNHEY, CDR2 SMNVEV (reference sequence). V was trimmed by 5 bases and J by 6 bases, leaving 11 bases between them. There are 14 residues in the CDR3. The CDR3 reads CASSVSRGNSPLHF. CDR3 nucleotide sequence: TGTGCCAGCAGTGTCAGCAGAGGTAATTCACCCCTCCACTTT.

The V gene is TRBV5-1, the J gene TRBJ1-1, with a weak D call TRBD1 (5 bases). Trimming took off 1 base at V and 4 bases at J, with 14 bases between the two ends. This CDR3 has 15 amino acids. CDR1 is SGHRS, CDR2 YFSETQ, per germline. The CDR3 reads CASSLLGQRGTEAFF. The CDR3 DNA follows: TGCGCCAGCAGCTTGCTCGGCCAAAGGGGCACTGAAGCTTTCTTT.

The chain is built from TRBV14 and TRBJ2-1; weak D call: TRBD1 (6 bases). V lost 2 bases, J lost 4 bases, and 12 bases lay in between. Germline CDR1 and CDR2: SGHDN and FVKESK. The length of the CDR3 is 15 residues. CDR3 in amino acids: CASSQLFTGYNEQFF. As DNA, the CDR3 is TGTGCCAGCAGCCAACTCTTCACAGGGTACAATGAGCAGTTCTTC.

The chain carries TRBV9 and TRBJ1-2, with 7 bases that match TRBD1. This CDR3 has 16 amino acids. Trimming cost V 0 bases and J 2 bases; bases outside gene matches: 7. The germline V gene encodes CDR1 SGDLS and CDR2 YYNGEE. The CDR3: CASSVGQGGENYGYTF. Here the CDR3 DNA reads TGTGCCAGCAGCGTAGGGCAGGGGGGCGAAAACTATGGCTACACCTTC.

The chain couples TRBV18 to TRBJ2-7, with 9 nucleotides matching TRBD1. This CDR3 region has 17 residues. The germline V gene encodes CDR1 KGHSH and CDR2 LQKENI. With V trimmed by 2 bases and J by 3 bases, 11 bases remained unmatched. The CDR3 spells CASSPTGTGMLRYEQYF. The CDR3 coding sequence is TGTGCCAGCTCACCAACCGGGACAGGGATGCTTCGCTACGAGCAGTACTTC.

CDR3 in amino acids: CAITDTGVAFF. CDR3 bases: TGTGCCATCACTGATACAGGGGTTGCTTTCTTT. The rearrangement links TRBV10-3 to TRBJ1-1; TRBD1 aligns across 7 bases. V shed 7 bases and J 11 bases; nucleotides not matched to a gene: 7. Germline V lookup: CDR1 ENHRY, CDR2 SYGVKD. CDR3 length: 11 residues.

The chain has TRBV7-9 and TRBJ2-3; TRBD1 matches 7 bases. With 5 bases clipped from V and 13 bases from J, the junction kept 6 bases outside the gene matches. Per the germline V gene, CDR1 is SEHNR and CDR2 is FQNEAQ (reference sequence). CDR3 length: 11 residues. In DNA, the CDR3 is TGTGCCAGCAGCCCCGGGACAGAGGAGTATTTT. Protein product: CASSPGTEEYF.

The chain couples TRBV9 to TRBJ1-4, with no clear D. The V and J ends lost 2 bases and 1 base respectively, with 9 bases between them. This CDR3 region has 15 residues. Germline CDR1 and CDR2: SGDLS and YYNGEE. The CDR3 region is CASSVATGTNEKLFF. The CDR3 DNA sequence: TGTGCCAGCAGCGTTGCGACTGGAACTAATGAAAAACTGTTTTTT.

V gene TRBV10-3 combines with J gene TRBJ1-1, with TRBD1 matching 7 bases. CDR3 length: 14 residues. The ends lost 10 bases at V and 1 base at J; junction bases unmatched: 9. The germline gives CDR1 ENHRY, CDR2 SYGVKD. Written as DNA, the CDR3 is TGTGCCAGCTGGACACAGGGGACGAACACTGAAGCTTTCTTT. This gives the protein CASWTQGTNTEAFF.

The rearrangement uses TRBV6-1 and TRBJ2-5, with D maybe TRBD2 (5 bases). Germline CDR1 reads MNHNS; CDR2 reads SASEGT. This CDR3 is built from 13 residues. Trimming removed 11 bases from V and 2 bases from J, with 15 bases in between. CDR3 sequence: CAPWRSVQETQYF. As DNA, the CDR3 is TGTGCCCCCTGGAGGTCGGTTCAAGAGACCCAGTACTTC.

V is TRBV7-8 and J is TRBJ2-7; tentative D call: TRBD2 (6 bases). Germline values: CDR1 SGHVS, CDR2 FQNEAQ. This CDR3 contains 15 residues. Trimming cost V 3 bases and J 6 bases, with 18 bases left between them. The chain's CDR3 is CASSFLGLGLGEQYF. For the CDR3, the DNA is TGTGCCAGCAGCTTCCTGGGACTCGGGTTAGGCGAGCAGTACTTC.

This chain connects TRBV9 to TRBJ2-2; TRBD2 matches at 8 bases. After removal of 1 base from V and 4 bases from J, the junction contained 3 bases not matched to a gene. The CDR3 extends over 15 amino acids. The germline gives CDR1 SGDLS, CDR2 YYNGEE. In DNA, the CDR3 is TGTGCCAGCAGCGTATCTGCGGGGGGCACCGGGGAGCTGTTTTTT. Translating gives CASSVSAGGTGELFF.

The chain is built from TRBV6-1 and TRBJ2-5, with TRBD1 matching over 7 bases. Germline values: CDR1 MNHNS, CDR2 SASEGT. The V and J ends lost 6 bases and 4 bases, in that order; junction bases with no gene match: 8. The CDR3 has 14 residues. The CDR3 here is CASSLLTGTETQYF. CDR3 coding DNA: TGTGCCAGCAGCTTACTGACAGGGACAGAGACCCAGTACTTC.

The table lists this clone with a few counts. The chain uses TRBV6-5 and TRBJ1-2; perhaps TRBD1 as D (5 bases). Per the germline V gene, CDR1 is MNHEY and CDR2 is SVGAGI. Between the trimmed V and J ends, which lost 1 base and 3 bases, there was a span of 12 bases. The length of the CDR3 is 15 residues. The CDR3 spells CASSYWGEGYYGYTF. In nucleotides, the CDR3 is TGTGCCAGCAGTTACTGGGGGGAGGGTTACTATGGCTACACCTTC.

The chain uses TRBV14 and TRBJ2-7; 8 nucleotides match TRBD1. The CDR3 has 15 amino acids. With V trimmed by 1 base and J by 6 bases, 8 bases remained unmatched. The germline V gene has CDR1 SGHDN and CDR2 FVKESK. The CDR3 protein is CASSQARGTGREQYF. The DNA for the CDR3 is TGTGCCAGCAGCCAAGCTCGAGGGACAGGACGCGAGCAGTACTTC.

This clone has just one count. The V gene is TRBV19, the J gene TRBJ2-3, with TRBD1 as a possible D gene (6 bases). Germline V lookup: CDR1 LNHDA, CDR2 SQIVND (reference sequence). This CDR3 region has 15 residues. V was clipped by 1 base and J by 2 bases, with 10 bases between them. CDR3 residues: CASSIGRGYTDTQYF. CDR3 nucleotides: TGTGCCAGTAGTATAGGCAGGGGATACACAGATACGCAGTATTTT.

This chain joins TRBV27 and TRBJ1-2; 10 positions agree with TRBD1. Germline-derived CDR1 and CDR2 are MNHEY and SMNVEV (reference sequence). V shed 5 bases, J shed 7 bases, and the junction held 4 bases outside the gene matches. CDR3 length equals 13 residues. This CDR3 reads CASSQTGGSGYTF. The CDR3 DNA sequence: TGTGCCAGCAGTCAGACAGGGGGCAGTGGCTACACCTTC.

J is TRBJ2-7 and V is TRBV5-1; 8 bases are a match to TRBD2. Germline values: CDR1 SGHRS, CDR2 YFSETQ. The V gene end was trimmed by 2 bases and the J gene end by 3 bases; junction bases not matched to a gene: 7. The CDR3 runs to 15 residues. The CDR3 bases are TGCGCCAGCAGCTTCGATACTAGCGGTGTCTACGAGCAGTACTTC. Protein sequence: CASSFDTSGVYEQYF.

The V gene is TRBV9, the J gene TRBJ1-2; 7 bases match TRBD1. Germline CDR1 and CDR2: SGDLS and YYNGEE. V trimming: 0 bases; J trimming: 6 bases; junction bases outside the gene matches: 5. CDR3 size: 14 residues. Here the CDR3 reads CASSVVEGADGYTF. The CDR3, as DNA: TGTGCCAGCAGCGTAGTGGAGGGGGCGGATGGCTACACCTTC.

This clone was seen a handful of times. The rearrangement links TRBV6-1 to TRBJ1-6, with D possibly TRBD1 on 6 matching bases. V dropped 6 bases and J dropped 7 bases, with 13 bases sitting between them. The CDR3 has 14 residues. Germline V gene data show CDR1 as MNHNS and CDR2 as SASEGT. The CDR3 DNA sequence: TGTGCCAGCAGAACCGGGACAAGAAATTCACCCCTCCACTTT. Its translation is CASRTGTRNSPLHF.

V and J are TRBV6-1 and TRBJ2-6; no clear D. This CDR3 contains 15 residues. Germline assignment: CDR1 MNHNS and CDR2 SASEGT. V was trimmed by 6 bases and J by 4 bases, leaving 13 bases between them. The CDR3 sequence is CASSFTLLGANVLTF. CDR3 bases: TGTGCCAGCAGCTTTACTCTCCTGGGGGCCAACGTCCTGACTTTC.

The sample holds a few counts of this clone. The V gene is TRBV4-2, the J gene TRBJ1-2, with D unclear. V was clipped by 0 bases and J by 3 bases, with 14 bases between them. Germline CDR1 and CDR2: LGHNA and YNFKEQ. The CDR3 has 16 amino acids. The CDR3 sequence: CASSQEEGRIDYGYTF. CDR3 DNA: TGTGCCAGCAGCCAAGAGGAGGGCAGGATTGACTATGGCTACACCTTC.

The gene calls are TRBV6-5 and TRBJ2-3; no firm D call. Trimming pared 5 bases from V and 4 bases from J, leaving 4 bases between. The CDR3 spans 11 residues. Germline V gene sequence: CDR1 MNHEY, CDR2 SVGAGI. CDR3: CASSLSDTQYF. The CDR3 bases are TGTGCCAGCAGTCTGTCAGATACGCAGTATTTT.

As DNA, the CDR3 is TGTGCCAGCAGCACAGATAGCAATCAGCCCCAGCATTTT. It codes for CASSTDSNQPQHF. The chain employs TRBV28 and TRBJ1-5, with D unclear. The germline gives CDR1 MDHEN, CDR2 SYDVKM. The CDR3 loop spans 13 amino acids. The germline V and J ends were trimmed by 6 bases and 0 bases, with 6 bases remaining between them. The entire variable domain, with the rest obtained from reference TRBV28 and TRBJ1-5, is as follows: DVKVTQSSRYLVKRTGEKVFLECVQDMDHENMFWYRQDPGLGLRLIYFSYDVKMKEKGDIPEGYSVSREKKERFSLILESASTNQTSMYLCASSTDSNQPQHFGDGTRLSIL.

The V gene is TRBV15, the J gene TRBJ2-5; 11 nucleotides match TRBD2. This CDR3 comprises 16 residues. Germline-derived CDR1 and CDR2 are LNHNV and YYDKDF (reference sequence). V was clipped by 3 bases and J by 2 bases; unmatched bases: 5. The CDR3 region has the DNA TGTGCCACCAGCAGCCTACTAGCGGGGGCACAAGAGACCCAGTACTTC. Translation gives CATSSLLAGAQETQYF.

The gene calls are TRBV6-5 and TRBJ2-7; D is perhaps TRBD2 (5 bases). Trimming took 6 bases from V and 5 from J, leaving 17 bases between them. Germline V gene lookup returns CDR1 MNHEY and CDR2 SVGAGI. The CDR3 loop spans 14 amino acids. The CDR3, as DNA: TGTGCCAGCAGCCGAGCGGTTCGTGGTCACGAGCAGTACTTC. Amino acid sequence: CASSRAVRGHEQYF.

This clone came up once. This chain joins TRBV7-8 and TRBJ1-1; possibly TRBD1 for D (5 bases). The CDR3 is 14 amino acids. Germline V gives CDR1 SGHVS, CDR2 FQNEAQ. Between the trimmed V and J ends, which lost 4 bases and 4 bases, there was a span of 13 bases. The CDR3 region has the DNA TGTGCCAGCAGCTCAAGTCAGGGAACCACTGAAGCTTTCTTT. As protein: CASSSSQGTTEAFF.

The chain recombines TRBV27 with TRBJ1-6; TRBD1 matches at 9 bases. Germline V CDR1 and CDR2: MNHEY, SMNVEV (reference sequence). This CDR3 contains 16 residues. V trimming: 4 bases; J trimming: 9 bases; junction bases outside the gene matches: 10. CDR3 nucleotide sequence: TGTGCCAGCAGTTCCGTCGGACAGGGGCTTGGTTCACCCCTCCACTTT. Encoded protein: CASSSVGQGLGSPLHF.